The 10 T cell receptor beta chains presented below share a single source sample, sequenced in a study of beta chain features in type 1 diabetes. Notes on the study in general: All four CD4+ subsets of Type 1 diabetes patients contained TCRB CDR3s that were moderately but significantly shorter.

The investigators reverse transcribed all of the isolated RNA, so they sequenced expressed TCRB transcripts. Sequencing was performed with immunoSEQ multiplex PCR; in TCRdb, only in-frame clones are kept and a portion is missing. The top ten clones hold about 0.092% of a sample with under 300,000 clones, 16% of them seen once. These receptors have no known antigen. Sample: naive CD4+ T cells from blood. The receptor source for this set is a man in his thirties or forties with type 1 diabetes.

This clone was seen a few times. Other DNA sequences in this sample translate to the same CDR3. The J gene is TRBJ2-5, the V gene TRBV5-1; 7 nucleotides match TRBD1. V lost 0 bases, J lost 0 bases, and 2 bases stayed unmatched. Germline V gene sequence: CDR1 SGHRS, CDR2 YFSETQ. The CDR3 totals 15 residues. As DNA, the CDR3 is TGCGCCAGCAGCTTGGGAGACAGGGACCAAGAGACCCAGTACTTC. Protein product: CASSLGDRDQETQYF. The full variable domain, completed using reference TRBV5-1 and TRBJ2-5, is KAGVTQTPRYLIKTRGQQVTLSCSPISGHRSVSWYQQTPGQGLQFLFEYFSETQRNKGNFPGRFSGRQFSNSRSEMNVSTLELGDSALYLCASSLGDRDQETQYFGPGTRLLVL.

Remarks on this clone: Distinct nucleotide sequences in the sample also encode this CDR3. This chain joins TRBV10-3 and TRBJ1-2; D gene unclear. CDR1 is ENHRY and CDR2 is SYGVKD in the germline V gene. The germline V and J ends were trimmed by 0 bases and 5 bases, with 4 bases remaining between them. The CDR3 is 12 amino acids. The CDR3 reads CAISESGYGYTF. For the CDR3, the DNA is TGTGCCATCAGTGAGTCTGGGTATGGCTACACCTTC.

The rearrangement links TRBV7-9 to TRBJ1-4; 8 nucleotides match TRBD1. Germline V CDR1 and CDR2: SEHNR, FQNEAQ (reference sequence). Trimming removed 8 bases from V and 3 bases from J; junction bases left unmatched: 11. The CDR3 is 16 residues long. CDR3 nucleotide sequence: TGTGCCAGCTTGGGCCTGCGACAGGGGCCTAATGAAAAACTGTTTTTT. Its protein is CASLGLRQGPNEKLFF.

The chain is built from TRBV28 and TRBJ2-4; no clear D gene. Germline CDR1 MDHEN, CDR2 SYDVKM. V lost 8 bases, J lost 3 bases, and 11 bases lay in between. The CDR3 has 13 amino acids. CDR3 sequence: CASAPHGKNIQYF. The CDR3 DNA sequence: TGTGCCAGCGCACCACATGGCAAAAACATTCAGTACTTC. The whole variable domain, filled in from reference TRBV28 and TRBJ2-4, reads DVKVTQSSRYLVKRTGEKVFLECVQDMDHENMFWYRQDPGLGLRLIYFSYDVKMKEKGDIPEGYSVSREKKERFSLILESASTNQTSMYLCASAPHGKNIQYFGAGTRLSVL.

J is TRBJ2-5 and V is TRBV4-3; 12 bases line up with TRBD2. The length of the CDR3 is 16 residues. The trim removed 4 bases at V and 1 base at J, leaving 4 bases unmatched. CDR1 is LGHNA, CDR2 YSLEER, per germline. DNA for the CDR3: TGCGCCAGCAGCCCCGGACTAGCGGGATCCCAAGAGACCCAGTACTTC. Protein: CASSPGLAGSQETQYF.

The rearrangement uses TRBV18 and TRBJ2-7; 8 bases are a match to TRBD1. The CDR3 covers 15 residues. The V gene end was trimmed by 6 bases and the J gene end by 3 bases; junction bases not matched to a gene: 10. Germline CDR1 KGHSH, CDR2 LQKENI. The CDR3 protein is CASSHIDRGVYEQYF. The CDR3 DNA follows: TGTGCCAGCTCGCACATTGACAGGGGAGTCTACGAGCAGTACTTC.

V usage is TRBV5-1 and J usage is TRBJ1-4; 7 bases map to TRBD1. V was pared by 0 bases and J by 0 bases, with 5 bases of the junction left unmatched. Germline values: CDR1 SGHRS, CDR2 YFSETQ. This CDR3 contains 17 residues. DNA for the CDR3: TGCGCCAGCAGCTTGGGAGGGGGCGCAGCAACTAATGAAAAACTGTTTTTT. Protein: CASSLGGGAATNEKLFF. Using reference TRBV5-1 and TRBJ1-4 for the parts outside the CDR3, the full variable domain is KAGVTQTPRYLIKTRGQQVTLSCSPISGHRSVSWYQQTPGQGLQFLFEYFSETQRNKGNFPGRFSGRQFSNSRSEMNVSTLELGDSALYLCASSLGGGAATNEKLFFGSGTQLSVL.

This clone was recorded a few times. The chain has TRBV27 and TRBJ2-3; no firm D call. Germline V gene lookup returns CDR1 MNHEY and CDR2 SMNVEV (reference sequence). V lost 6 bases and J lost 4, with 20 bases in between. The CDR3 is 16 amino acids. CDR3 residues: CASRHYPPSGADTQYF. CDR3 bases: TGTGCCAGCAGGCATTACCCTCCTAGTGGCGCAGATACGCAGTATTTT.

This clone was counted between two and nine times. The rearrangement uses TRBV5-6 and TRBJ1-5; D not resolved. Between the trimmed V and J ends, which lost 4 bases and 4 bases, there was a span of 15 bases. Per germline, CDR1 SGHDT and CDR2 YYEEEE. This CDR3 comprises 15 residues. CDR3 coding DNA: TGTGCCAGCAGCCGATTCGAGACAACAAATCAGCCCCAGCATTTT. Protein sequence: CASSRFETTNQPQHF.

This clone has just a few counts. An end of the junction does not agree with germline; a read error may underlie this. CDR3 sequence: CSASVGRGDF. DNA of the CDR3: TGCAGTGCTAGCGTAGGCAGGGGAGACTTC. The gene calls are TRBV20-1 and TRBJ2-5; tentatively, D is TRBD1 (6 bases). CDR1 and CDR2 (germline): DFQATT, SNEGSKA (reference sequence). The CDR3 totals 10 residues.